This TCR beta chain derives from a study of CD8 T cells in ankylosing spondylitis. TCRdb reanalysed the 5' RACE reads using MiXCR and keeps one entry per CDR3 protein. Of approximately 350,000 distinct CDR3 sequences in the sample, roughly 20% are singletons; the top ten hold around 12%. This CDR3 region has 13 residues. With V trimmed by 4 bases and J by 10 bases, 7 bases remained unmatched. CDR1 and CDR2 from the germline V gene are SGHNT and YYREEE (reference sequence). The genes are TRBV5-4 and TRBJ2-1, with 8 bases matching TRBD1. The sample comprised blood, either unsorted or a sorted T cell fraction (not recorded which). The clonotype comes from a male donor with ankylosing spondylitis or in good health (not recorded which). CDR3 protein: CASSPDRVGEQFF. The CDR3 region has the DNA TGTGCCAGCAGCCCGGACAGGGTCGGGGAGCAGTTCTTC.